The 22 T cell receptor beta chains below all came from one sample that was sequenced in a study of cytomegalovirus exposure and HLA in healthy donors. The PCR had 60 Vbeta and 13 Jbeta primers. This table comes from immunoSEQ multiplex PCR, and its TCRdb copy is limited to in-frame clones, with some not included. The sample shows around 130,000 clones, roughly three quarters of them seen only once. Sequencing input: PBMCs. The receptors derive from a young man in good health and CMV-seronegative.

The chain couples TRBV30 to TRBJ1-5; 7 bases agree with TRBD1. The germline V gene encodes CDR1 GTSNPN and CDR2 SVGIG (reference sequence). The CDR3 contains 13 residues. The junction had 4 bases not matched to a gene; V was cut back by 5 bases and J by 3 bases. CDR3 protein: CAWGTEFNQPQHF. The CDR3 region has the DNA TGTGCCTGGGGGACAGAGTTCAATCAGCCCCAGCATTTT.

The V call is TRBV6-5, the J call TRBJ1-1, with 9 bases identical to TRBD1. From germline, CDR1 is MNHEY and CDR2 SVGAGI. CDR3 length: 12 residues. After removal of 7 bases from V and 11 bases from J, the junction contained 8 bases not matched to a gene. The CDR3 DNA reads TGTGCCAGCACCCAAGACAGGGGGAAGGCTTTCTTT. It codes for CASTQDRGKAFF.

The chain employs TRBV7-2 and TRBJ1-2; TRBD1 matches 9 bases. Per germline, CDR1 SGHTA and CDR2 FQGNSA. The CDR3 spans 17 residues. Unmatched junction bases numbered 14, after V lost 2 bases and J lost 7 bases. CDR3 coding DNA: TGTGCCAGCAGCTTAAGGGGGACAGGGCCAATTTCTGGTGGCTACACCTTC. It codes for CASSLRGTGPISGGYTF.

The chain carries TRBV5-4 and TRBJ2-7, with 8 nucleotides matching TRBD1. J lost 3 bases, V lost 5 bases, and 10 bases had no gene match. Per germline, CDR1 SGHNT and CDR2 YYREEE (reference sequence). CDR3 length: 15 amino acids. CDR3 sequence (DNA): TGTGCCAGCAGTCCAACAGGGGGTGCCCTCTACGAGCAGTACTTC. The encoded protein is CASSPTGGALYEQYF.

The CDR3 here is CASSLTKTGGRGNQPQHF. The CDR3, as DNA: TGTGCCAGCAGTTTAACTAAAACAGGGGGCCGTGGCAATCAGCCCCAGCATTTT. This chain uses TRBV28 with TRBJ1-5, with 9 bases matching TRBD1. In germline, CDR1 is MDHEN, CDR2 SYDVKM. Trimming at V came to 2 bases and at J to 2 bases, leaving 10 bases not matched to a gene. The CDR3 runs to 18 residues.

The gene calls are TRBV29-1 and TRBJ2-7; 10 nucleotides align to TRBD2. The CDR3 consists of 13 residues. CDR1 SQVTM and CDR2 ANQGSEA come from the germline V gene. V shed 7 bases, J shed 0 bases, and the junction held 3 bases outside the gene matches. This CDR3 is CSGSGGDSYEQYF. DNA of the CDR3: TGCAGCGGAAGCGGGGGGGACTCCTACGAGCAGTACTTC.

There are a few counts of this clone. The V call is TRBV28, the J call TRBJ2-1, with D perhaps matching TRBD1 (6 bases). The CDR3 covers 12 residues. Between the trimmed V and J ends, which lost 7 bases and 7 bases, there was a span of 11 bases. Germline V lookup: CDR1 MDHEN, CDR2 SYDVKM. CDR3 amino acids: CASTVTGNEQFF. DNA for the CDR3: TGTGCCAGCACCGTAACAGGGAATGAGCAGTTCTTC.

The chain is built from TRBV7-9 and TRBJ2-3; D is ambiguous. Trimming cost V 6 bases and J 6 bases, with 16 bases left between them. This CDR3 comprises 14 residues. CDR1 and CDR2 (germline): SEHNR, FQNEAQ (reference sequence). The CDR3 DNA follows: TGTGCCAGCAGGAGAAGGTCGGTCGGGGATACGCAGTATTTT. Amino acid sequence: CASRRRSVGDTQYF. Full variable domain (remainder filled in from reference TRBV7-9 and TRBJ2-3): DTGVSQNPRHKITKRGQNVTFRCDPISEHNRLYWYRQTLGQGPEFLTYFQNEAQLEKSRLLSDRFSAERPKGSFSTLEIQRTEQGDSAMYLCASRRRSVGDTQYFGPGTRLTVL.

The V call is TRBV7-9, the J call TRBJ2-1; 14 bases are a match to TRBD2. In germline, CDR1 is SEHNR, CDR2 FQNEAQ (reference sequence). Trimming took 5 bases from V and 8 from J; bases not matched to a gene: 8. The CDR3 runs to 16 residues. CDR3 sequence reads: CASSLPRLAGGYEQFF. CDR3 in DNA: TGTGCCAGCAGCCTCCCCCGACTAGCGGGAGGGTATGAGCAGTTCTTC.

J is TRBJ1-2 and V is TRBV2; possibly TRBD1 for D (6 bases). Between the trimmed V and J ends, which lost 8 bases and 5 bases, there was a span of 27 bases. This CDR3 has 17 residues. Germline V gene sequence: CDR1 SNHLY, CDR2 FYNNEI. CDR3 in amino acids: CASDKQGLTTNGYGYTF. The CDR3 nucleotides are TGTGCCAGCGATAAACAGGGACTAACCACTAATGGGTATGGCTACACCTTC.

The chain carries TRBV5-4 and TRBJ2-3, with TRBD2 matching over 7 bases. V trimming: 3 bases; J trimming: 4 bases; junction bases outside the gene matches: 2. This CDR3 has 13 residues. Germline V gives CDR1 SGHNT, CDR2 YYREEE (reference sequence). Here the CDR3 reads CASSSAGADTQYF. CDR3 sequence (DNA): TGTGCCAGCAGCTCGGCGGGGGCAGATACGCAGTATTTT.

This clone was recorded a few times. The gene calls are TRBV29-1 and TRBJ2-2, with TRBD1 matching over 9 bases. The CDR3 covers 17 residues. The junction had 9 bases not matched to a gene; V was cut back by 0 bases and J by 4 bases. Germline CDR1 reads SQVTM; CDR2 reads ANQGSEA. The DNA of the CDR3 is TGCAGCGTTGAAGATCGGGACGGGACAGGGATCACCGGGGAGCTGTTTTTT. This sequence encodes CSVEDRDGTGITGELFF.

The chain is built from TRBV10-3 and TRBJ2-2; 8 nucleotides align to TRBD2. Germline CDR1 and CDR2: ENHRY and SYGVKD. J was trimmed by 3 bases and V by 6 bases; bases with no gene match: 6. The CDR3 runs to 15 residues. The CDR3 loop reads CAIRLGGEYTGELFF. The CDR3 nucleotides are TGTGCCATCAGGCTCGGGGGGGAGTACACCGGGGAGCTGTTTTTT.

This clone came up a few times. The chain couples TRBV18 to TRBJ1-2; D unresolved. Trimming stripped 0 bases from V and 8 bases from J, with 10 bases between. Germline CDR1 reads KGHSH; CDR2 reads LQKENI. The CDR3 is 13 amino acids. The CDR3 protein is CASSPPKNRGYTF. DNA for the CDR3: TGTGCCAGCTCACCACCGAAAAATCGGGGCTACACCTTC.

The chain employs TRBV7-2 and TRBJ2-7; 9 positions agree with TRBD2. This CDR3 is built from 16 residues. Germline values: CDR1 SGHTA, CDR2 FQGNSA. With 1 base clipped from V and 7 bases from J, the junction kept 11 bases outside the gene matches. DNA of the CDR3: TGTGCCAGCAGCTTAGATCTGTCTAGCGGGACAATGGAGCAGTACTTC. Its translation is CASSLDLSSGTMEQYF.

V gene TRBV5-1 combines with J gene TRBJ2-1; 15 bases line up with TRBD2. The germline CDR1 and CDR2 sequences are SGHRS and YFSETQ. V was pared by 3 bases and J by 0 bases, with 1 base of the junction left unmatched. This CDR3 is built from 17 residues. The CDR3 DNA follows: TGCGCCAGCAGCTCGGGACTAGCGGGGGGCTCCTACAATGAGCAGTTCTTC. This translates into CASSSGLAGGSYNEQFF.

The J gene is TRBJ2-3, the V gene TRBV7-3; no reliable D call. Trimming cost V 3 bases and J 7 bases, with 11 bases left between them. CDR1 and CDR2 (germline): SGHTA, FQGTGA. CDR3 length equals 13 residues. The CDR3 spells CASSFASENTQYF. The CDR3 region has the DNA TGTGCCAGCAGCTTTGCGTCTGAAAATACGCAGTATTTT.

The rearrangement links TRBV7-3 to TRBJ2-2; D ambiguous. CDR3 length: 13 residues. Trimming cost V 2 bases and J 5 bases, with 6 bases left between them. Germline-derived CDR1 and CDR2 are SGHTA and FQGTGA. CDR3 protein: CASSLSATGELFF. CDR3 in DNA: TGTGCCAGCAGCTTATCAGCGACCGGGGAGCTGTTTTTT.

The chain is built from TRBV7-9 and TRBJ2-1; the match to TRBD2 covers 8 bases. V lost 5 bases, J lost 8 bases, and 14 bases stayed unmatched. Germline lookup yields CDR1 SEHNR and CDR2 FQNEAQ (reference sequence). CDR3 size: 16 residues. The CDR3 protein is CASSKSQLREAHEQFF. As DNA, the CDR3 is TGTGCCAGCAGCAAAAGTCAGTTGCGGGAGGCGCATGAGCAGTTCTTC.

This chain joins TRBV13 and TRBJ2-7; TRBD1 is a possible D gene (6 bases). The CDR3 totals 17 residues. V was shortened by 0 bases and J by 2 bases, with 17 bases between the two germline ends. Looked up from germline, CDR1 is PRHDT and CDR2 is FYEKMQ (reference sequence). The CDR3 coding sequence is TGTGCCAGCAGCTTAGGCGCAGGGGCGCGAGGGACCTACGAGCAGTACTTC. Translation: CASSLGAGARGTYEQYF. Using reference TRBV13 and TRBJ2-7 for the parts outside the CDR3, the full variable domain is AAGVIQSPRHLIKEKRETATLKCYPIPRHDTVYWYQQGPGQDPQFLISFYEKMQSDKGSIPDRFSAQQFSDYHSELNMSSLELGDSALYFCASSLGAGARGTYEQYFGPGTRLTVT.

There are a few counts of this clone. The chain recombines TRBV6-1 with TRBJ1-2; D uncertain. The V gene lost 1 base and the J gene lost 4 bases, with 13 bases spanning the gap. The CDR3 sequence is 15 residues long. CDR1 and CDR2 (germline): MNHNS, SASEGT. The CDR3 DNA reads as TGTGCCAGCAGTGAAGGTCCGGGTTTGAGCTATGGCTACACCTTC. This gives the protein CASSEGPGLSYGYTF.

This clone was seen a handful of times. The CDR3 region has the DNA TGTGCCAGCAACAAAGCGACAGGGGGATACATTCAGTACTTC. Its translation: CASNKATGGYIQYF. The chain couples TRBV6-5 to TRBJ2-4, with 9 positions matching TRBD1. This CDR3 is 14 amino acids long. The ends lost 7 bases at V and 8 bases at J; junction bases unmatched: 9. Germline CDR1 reads MNHEY; CDR2 reads SVGAGI.